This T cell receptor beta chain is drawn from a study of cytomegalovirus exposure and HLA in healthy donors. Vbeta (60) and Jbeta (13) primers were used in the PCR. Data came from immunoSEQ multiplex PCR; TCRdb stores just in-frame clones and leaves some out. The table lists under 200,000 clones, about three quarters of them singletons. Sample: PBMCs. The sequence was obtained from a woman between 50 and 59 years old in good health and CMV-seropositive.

The CDR3 nucleotides read TGCGCCAGCAGCCAGGGCGGGGGGGTTAACACAGATACGCAGTATTTT. It translates to CASSQGGGVNTDTQYF. The chain couples TRBV4-3 to TRBJ2-3; 9 bases are a match to TRBD2. The germline V gene encodes CDR1 LGHNA and CDR2 YSLEER. The CDR3 length is 16 residues. J gave up 2 bases and V 3 bases, and 6 bases lay outside the gene matches.